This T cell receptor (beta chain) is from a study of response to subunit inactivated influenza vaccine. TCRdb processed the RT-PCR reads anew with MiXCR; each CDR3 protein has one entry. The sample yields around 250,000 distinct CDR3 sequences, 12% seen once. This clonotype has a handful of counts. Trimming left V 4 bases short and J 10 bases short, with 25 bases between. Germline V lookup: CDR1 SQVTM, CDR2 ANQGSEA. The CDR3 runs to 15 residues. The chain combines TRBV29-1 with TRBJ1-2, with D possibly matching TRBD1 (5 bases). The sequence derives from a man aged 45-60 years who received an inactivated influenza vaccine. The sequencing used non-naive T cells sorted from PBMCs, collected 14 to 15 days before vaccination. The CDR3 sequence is CSVAGGTDFGYAYTF. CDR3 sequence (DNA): TGCAGCGTTGCGGGGGGAACGGACTTTGGGTACGCCTACACCTTC.